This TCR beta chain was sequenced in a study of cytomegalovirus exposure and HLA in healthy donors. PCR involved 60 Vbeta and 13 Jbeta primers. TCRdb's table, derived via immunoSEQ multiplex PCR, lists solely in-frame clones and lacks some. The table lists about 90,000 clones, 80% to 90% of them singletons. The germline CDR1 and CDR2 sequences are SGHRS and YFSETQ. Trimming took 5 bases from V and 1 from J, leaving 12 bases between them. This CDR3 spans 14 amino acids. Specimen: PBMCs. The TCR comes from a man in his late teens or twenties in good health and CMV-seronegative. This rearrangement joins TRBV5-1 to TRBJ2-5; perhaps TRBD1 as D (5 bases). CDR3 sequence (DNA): TGCGCCAGCAGTCCAGGGTCTTTCCAAGAGACCCAGTACTTC. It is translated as CASSPGSFQETQYF.